This passage covers 5 T cell receptor beta chains from one sample sequenced in a study of blood T cell repertoires in COVID-19. TCRdb's copy holds only in-frame clones and misses some; the assay was immunoSEQ multiplex PCR. Of around 240,000 clones detected, around 87% appear once; the ten largest clones hold about 2.9%. The specimen was peripheral blood. These TCRs come from a young woman who had recovered from COVID-19.

The chain couples TRBV4-1 to TRBJ2-7; D is possibly TRBD2 (5 bases). CDR1 is MGHRA and CDR2 is YSYEKL in the germline V gene. The CDR3 length is 14 residues. V lost 2 bases to trimming and J lost 3 bases, with 11 bases between them. The CDR3 spells CASSQRTGDYEQYF. CDR3 bases: TGCGCCAGCAGCCAACGGACCGGGGACTACGAGCAGTACTTC.

The CDR3 region has the DNA TGTGCCAGTAGTGAACGACAGGGGTGGACCGGGGAGCTGTTTTTT. This gives the protein CASSERQGWTGELFF. This chain uses TRBV19 with TRBJ2-2, with TRBD1 identical over 8 bases. J was trimmed by 5 bases and V by 5 bases; bases with no gene match: 7. The CDR3 extends over 15 amino acids. Germline CDR1 is LNHDA and CDR2 is SQIVND (reference sequence).

The rearrangement links TRBV5-6 to TRBJ2-3; TRBD2 aligns across 9 bases. Germline lookup yields CDR1 SGHDT and CDR2 YYEEEE. CDR3 length: 15 amino acids. The V segment lost 4 bases and the J segment 2 bases; nucleotides outside the gene matches: 5. Here the CDR3 DNA reads TGTGCCAGCAGCCTGCTAGCGGGGCACACAGATACGCAGTATTTT. Translated, it gives CASSLLAGHTDTQYF.

The J gene is TRBJ1-6, the V gene TRBV19; D possibly corresponds to TRBD1 (6 bases). The V end lost 5 bases, the J end lost 7 bases, and 15 bases lay between the germline ends. The CDR3 runs to 15 residues. Germline CDR1 LNHDA, CDR2 SQIVND (reference sequence). CDR3 loop: CASSVDEGGNSPLHF. The DNA for the CDR3 is TGTGCCAGTAGTGTCGATGAGGGGGGGAATTCACCCCTCCACTTT.

This clone was seen only once. The chain has TRBV7-2 and TRBJ1-2; tentatively, D is TRBD1 (6 bases). This CDR3 is 14 amino acids long. V gave up 2 bases and J gave up 5 bases, with 12 bases separating them. Germline loops: CDR1 SGHTA, CDR2 FQGNSA. In DNA, the CDR3 is TGTGCCAGCAGCTTACGGACAGATGGTTATGGCTACACCTTC. Encoded protein: CASSLRTDGYGYTF.